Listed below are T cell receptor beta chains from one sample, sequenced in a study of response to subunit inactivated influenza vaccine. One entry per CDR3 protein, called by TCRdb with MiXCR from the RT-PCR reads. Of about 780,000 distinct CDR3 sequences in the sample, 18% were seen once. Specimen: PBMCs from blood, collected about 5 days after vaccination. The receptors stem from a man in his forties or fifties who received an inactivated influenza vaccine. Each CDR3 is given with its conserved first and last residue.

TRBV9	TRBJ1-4	CASSVDLGRVGEKLFF
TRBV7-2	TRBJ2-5	CASSFHREETQYF
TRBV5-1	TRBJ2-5	CASSPFLGQETQYF
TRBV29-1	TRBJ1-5	CSVWTGGQPQHF
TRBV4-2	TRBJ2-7	CASSQEQTSYEQYF
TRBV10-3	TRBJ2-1	CAISESQVSSYNEQFF
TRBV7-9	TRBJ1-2	CASSFPARGNYGYTF
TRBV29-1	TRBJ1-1	CSVQPGATEAFF
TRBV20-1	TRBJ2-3	CSASRVGRVDTQYF
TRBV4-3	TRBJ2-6	CASSQGYYGRTGANVLTF
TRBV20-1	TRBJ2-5	CSARGGQGVETQYF
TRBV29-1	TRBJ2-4	CSVAGQGAFNIQYF
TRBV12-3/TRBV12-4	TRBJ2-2	CASSLKRTGVTGELFF
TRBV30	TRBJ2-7	CAGRGRNSYEQYF
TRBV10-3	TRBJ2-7	CAISEQDRSGQQYF
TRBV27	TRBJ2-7	CASSLSVTGDEQYF
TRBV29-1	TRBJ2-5	CSVEGGGPLRTQYF
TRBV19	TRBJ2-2	CASSILFLAGVPGELFF
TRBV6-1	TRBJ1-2	CASSKGTGPPGYTF
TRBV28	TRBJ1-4	CASSLGGASEKLFF
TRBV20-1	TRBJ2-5	CSANLAGMEETQYF
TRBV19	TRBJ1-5	CASRGGRANQPQHF
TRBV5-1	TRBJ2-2	CASSPGEVTGELFF
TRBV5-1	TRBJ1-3	CASSFGPTAGNTIYF
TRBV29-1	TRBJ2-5	CSVARGETQYF
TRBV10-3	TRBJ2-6	CAISESETPGANVLTF
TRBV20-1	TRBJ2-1	CSAPSTGSEQFF
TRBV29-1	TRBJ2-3	CSVEIHEDTQYF
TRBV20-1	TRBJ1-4	CSATGGGSNEKLFF
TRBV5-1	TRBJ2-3	CASSPEQGGPQYF
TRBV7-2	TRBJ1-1	CASSLESGWTEAFF
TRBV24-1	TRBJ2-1	CATAGVDNEQFF
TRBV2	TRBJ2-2	CASSEVLRLAPANTGELFF
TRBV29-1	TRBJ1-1	CSVVPRTSNTEAFF
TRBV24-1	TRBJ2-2	CATSGFEENTGELFF
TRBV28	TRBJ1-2	CASSGQNHYGYTF
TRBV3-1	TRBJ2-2	CASSVQATGELFF
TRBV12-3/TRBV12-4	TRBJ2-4	CASSSSVSQNIQYF
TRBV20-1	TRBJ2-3	CSARWVMDTQYF
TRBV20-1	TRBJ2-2	CSAQTPKGSGELFF
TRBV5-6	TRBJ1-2	CASSPGDRNTNYGYTF
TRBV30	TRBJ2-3	CAWSVAGGIDTQYF
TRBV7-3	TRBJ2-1	CASSWSGSGDEQFF
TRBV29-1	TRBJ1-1	CSFVRVNTEAFF
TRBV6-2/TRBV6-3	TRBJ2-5	CASSYLYPGETQYF
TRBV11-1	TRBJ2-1	CASSAFRSSIAGYNEQFF
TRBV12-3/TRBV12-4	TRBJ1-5	CASRENVGQPQHF
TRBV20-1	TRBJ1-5	CSARLGGAIQPQHF
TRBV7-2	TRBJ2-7	CASSLARASGDSYEQYF
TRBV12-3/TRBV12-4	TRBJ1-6	CASRPGGANNSPLHF
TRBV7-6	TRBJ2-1	CASSLASGSSYNEQFF
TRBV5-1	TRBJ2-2	CASSLQPANTGELFF
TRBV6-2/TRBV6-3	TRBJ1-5	CASSYGGGQHF
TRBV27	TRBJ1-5	CASSLFAYTTQGSVFSNQPQHF